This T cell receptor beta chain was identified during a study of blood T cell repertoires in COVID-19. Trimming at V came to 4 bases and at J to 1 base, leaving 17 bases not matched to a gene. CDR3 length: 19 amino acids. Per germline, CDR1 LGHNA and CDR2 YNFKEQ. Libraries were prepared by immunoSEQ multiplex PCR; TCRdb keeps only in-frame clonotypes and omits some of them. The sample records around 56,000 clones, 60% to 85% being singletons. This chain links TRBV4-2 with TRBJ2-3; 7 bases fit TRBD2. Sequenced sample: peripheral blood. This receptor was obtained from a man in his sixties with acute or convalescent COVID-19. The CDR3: CASSRTPAGMAGGTDTQYF. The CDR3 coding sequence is TGTGCCAGCAGCCGAACCCCTGCGGGTATGGCGGGGGGCACAGATACGCAGTATTTT.